This TCR beta chain was obtained from a study of T cell clonality in common variable immunodeficiency. CVID subjects had received replacement immunoglobulin for at least one year. This clone was counted ten times or more. Antigen specificity is unknown. The read ends 3 residues shy of where the CDR3 ends; the end is completed using the germline J gene. General study results and limits: TCRbeta clonality was increased in CVID versus healthy controls. Fewer deletions and N-nucleotide insertions were reportedly seen in common variable immunodeficiency TCR beta sequences.

Trimming at V came to 0 bases and at J to 4 bases, leaving 2 bases not matched to a gene. CDR1 and CDR2 from the germline V gene are DFQATT and SNEGSKA (reference sequence). CDR3 length equals 15 residues. The assay was immunoSEQ multiplex PCR, and TCRdb's table has in-frame clones only and misses some. The sample contains roughly 40,000 clones, none of them singletons. This TCR was sampled from a human donor with common variable immunodeficiency. This chain connects TRBV20-1 to TRBJ2-1; the match to TRBD2 covers 11 bases. The sequenced sample was peripheral blood mononuclear cells. The CDR3 sequence: CSARELAGGYNEQFF. The sequenced part of the CDR3 DNA is TGCAGTGCTAGAGAGCTAGCGGGAGGTTACAATGAG.